This T cell receptor (beta chain) originates from a study of breast tumors, draining lymph nodes, adjacent tissues. Points from the study as a whole: The lymph node origin of tumor T cells was framed as consistent with a hypothesis, not demonstrated. Compared with lymph nodes, tumors were less diverse; compared with nontumor tissue, more.

One entry per CDR3 protein results from TCRdb running MiXCR on the multiplex PCR reads. This sample has approximately 300,000 distinct CDR3 sequences, with 30% found just once. This clonotype was recorded at least ten times. The antigen is not known. Samples came from axillary lymph nodes draining the breast cancer. The sample comprised axillary lymph node tissue. This TCR derives from a female donor with breast cancer. Some clones in this sample may be carry-over from other donors' samples.

The CDR3 region is CSARGSGANVLTF. The CDR3 bases are TGCAGTGCTAGGGGGTCTGGGGCCAACGTCCTGACTTTC. This chain uses TRBV20-1 with TRBJ2-6; no reliable D call. CDR1 DFQATT and CDR2 SNEGSKA come from the germline V gene (reference sequence). The CDR3 covers 13 residues. V was clipped by 3 bases and J by 1 base, with 4 bases between them.